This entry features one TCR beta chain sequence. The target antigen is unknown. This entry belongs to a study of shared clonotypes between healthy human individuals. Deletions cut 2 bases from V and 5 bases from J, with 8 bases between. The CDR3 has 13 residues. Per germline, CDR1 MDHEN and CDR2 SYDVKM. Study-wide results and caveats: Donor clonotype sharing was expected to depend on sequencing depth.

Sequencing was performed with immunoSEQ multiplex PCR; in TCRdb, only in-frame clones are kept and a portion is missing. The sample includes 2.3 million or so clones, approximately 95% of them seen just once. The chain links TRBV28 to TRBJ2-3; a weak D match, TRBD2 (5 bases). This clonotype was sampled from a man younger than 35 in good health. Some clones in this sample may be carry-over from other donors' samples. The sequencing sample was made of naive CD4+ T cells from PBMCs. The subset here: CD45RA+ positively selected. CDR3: CASSLGGLDTQYF. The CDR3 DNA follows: TGTGCCAGCAGTTTAGGAGGATTAGATACGCAGTATTTT.